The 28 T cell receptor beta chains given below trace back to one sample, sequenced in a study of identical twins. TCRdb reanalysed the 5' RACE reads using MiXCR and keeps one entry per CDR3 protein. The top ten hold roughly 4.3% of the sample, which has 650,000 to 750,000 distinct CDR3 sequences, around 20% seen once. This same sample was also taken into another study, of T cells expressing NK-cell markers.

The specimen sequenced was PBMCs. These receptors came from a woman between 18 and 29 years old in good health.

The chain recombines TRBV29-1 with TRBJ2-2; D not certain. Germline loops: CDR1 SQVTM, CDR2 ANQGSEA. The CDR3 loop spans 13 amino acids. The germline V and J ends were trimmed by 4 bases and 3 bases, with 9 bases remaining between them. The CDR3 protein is CSVGIGDTGELFF. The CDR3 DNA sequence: TGCAGCGTTGGAATTGGGGACACCGGGGAGCTGTTTTTT.

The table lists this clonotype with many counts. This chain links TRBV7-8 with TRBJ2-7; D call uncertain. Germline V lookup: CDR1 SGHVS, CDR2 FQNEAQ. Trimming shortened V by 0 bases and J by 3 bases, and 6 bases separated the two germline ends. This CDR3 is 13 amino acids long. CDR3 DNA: TGTGCCAGCAGCTTAGCTTTCGACTACGAGCAGTACTTC. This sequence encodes CASSLAFDYEQYF.

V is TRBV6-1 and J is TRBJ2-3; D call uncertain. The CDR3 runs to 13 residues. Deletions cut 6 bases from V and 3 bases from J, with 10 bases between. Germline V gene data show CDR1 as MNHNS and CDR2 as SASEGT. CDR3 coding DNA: TGTGCCAGCAGAGATGTTATGACAGATACGCAGTATTTT. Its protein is CASRDVMTDTQYF.

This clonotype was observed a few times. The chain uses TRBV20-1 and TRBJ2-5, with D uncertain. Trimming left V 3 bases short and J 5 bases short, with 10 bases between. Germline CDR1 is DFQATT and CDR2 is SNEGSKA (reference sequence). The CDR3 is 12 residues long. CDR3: CSARLNGETQYF. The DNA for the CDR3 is TGCAGTGCTAGGCTTAATGGGGAGACCCAGTACTTC.

The chain's CDR3 is CASTRGRGYTF. The CDR3 bases are TGTGCCAGCACCCGGGGGCGTGGCTACACCTTC. The chain couples TRBV12-3 or TRBV12-4 to TRBJ1-2; possibly TRBD1 for D (6 bases). Trimming cost V 7 bases and J 7 bases, with 10 bases left between them. This CDR3 is built from 11 residues.

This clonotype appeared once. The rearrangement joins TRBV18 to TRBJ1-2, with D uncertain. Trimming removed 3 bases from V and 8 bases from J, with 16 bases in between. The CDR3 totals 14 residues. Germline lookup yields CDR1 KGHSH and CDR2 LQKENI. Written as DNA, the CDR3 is TGTGCCAGCTCACCGCTTGGCCCGACGGGCGGCTACACCTTC. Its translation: CASSPLGPTGGYTF.

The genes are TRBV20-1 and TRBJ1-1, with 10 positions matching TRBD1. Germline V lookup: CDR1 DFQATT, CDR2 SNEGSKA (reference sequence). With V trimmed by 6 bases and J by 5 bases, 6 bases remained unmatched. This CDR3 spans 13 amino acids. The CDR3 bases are TGCAGTGCGGGACAGGGGAGAAGGACTGAAGCTTTCTTT. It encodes CSAGQGRRTEAFF.

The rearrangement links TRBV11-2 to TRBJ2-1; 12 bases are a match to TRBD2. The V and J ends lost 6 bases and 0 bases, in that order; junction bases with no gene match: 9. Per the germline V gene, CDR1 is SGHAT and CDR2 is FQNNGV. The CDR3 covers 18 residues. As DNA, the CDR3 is TGTGCCAGCAGGGAGGGGACTAGCGGGCTTAGCTCCTACAATGAGCAGTTCTTC. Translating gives CASREGTSGLSSYNEQFF.

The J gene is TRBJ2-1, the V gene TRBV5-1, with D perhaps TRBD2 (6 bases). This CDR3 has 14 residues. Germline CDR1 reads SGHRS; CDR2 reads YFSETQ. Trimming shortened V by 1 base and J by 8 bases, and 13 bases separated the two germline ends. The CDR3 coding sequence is TGCGCCAGCAGCTTGTCGGGAGCCCATGATGAGCAGTTCTTC. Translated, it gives CASSLSGAHDEQFF.

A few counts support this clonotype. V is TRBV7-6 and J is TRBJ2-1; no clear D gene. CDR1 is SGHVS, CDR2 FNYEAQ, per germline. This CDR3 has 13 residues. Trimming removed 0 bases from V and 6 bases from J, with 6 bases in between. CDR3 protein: CASSLAGLNEQFF. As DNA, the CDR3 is TGTGCCAGCAGCTTAGCAGGGCTCAATGAGCAGTTCTTC.

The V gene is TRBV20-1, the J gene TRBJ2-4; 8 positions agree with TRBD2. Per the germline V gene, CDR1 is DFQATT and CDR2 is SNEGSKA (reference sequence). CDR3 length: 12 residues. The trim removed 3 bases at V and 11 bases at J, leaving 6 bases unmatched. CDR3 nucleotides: TGCAGTGCTAGCCCCGGGGGGGGGGTTCAGTACTTC. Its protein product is CSASPGGGVQYF.

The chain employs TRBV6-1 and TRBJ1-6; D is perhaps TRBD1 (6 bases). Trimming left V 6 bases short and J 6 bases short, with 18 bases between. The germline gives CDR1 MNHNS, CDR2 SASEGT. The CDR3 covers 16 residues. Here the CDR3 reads CASSRGQGPINSPLHF. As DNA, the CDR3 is TGTGCCAGCAGCCGGGGGCAGGGCCCTATTAATTCACCCCTCCACTTT.

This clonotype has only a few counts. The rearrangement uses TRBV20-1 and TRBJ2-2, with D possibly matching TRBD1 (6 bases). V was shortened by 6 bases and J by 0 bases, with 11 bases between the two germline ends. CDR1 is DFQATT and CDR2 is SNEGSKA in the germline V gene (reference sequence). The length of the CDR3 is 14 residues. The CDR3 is CSAQDRPNTGELFF. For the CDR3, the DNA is TGCAGTGCACAGGACAGACCGAACACCGGGGAGCTGTTTTTT.

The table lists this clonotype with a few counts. The CDR3 protein is CSASIRNEQYF. In DNA form, the CDR3 reads TGCAGTGCTAGCATCAGGAACGAGCAGTACTTC. This sequence joins TRBV20-1 and TRBJ2-7; D call uncertain. This CDR3 is built from 11 residues. Germline loops: CDR1 DFQATT, CDR2 SNEGSKA (reference sequence). Trimming removed 3 bases at V and 5 bases at J, with 8 bases between.

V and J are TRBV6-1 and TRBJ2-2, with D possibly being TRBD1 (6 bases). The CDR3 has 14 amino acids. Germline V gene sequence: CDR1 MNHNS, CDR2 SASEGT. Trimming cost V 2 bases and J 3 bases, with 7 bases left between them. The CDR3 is CASSEKGDTGELFF. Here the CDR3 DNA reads TGTGCCAGCAGTGAAAAGGGGGACACCGGGGAGCTGTTTTTT.

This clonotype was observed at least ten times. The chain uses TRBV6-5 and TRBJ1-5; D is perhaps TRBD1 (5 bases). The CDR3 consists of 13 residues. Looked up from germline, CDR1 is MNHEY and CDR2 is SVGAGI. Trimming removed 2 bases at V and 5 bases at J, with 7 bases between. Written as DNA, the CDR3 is TGTGCCAGCAGTTACGGGGCGTATCAGCCCCAGCATTTT. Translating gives CASSYGAYQPQHF.

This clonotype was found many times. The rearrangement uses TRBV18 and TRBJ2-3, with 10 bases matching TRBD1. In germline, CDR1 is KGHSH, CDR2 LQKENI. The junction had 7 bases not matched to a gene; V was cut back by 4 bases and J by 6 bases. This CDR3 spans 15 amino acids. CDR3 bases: TGTGCCAGCTCACTTAGACAGGGGGCTACCGATACGCAGTATTTT. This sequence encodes CASSLRQGATDTQYF.

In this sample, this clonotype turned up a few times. The CDR3 bases are TGTGCCAGCAGTTTACGCGGGATGGACTCTGGGGCCAACGTCCTGACTTTC. Its protein product is CASSLRGMDSGANVLTF. The chain combines TRBV27 with TRBJ2-6; a weak D match, TRBD2 (6 bases). Trimming removed 2 bases at V and 0 bases at J, with 11 bases between. CDR1 is MNHEY and CDR2 is SMNVEV in the germline V gene (reference sequence). The CDR3 is made up of 17 amino acids.

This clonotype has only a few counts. The chain's CDR3 is CSATRLARATDTQYF. DNA for the CDR3: TGCAGTGCAACTAGACTAGCGCGAGCAACAGATACGCAGTATTTT. The rearrangement uses TRBV20-1 and TRBJ2-3, with 8 nucleotides matching TRBD2. The V gene end was trimmed by 6 bases and the J gene end by 3 bases; junction bases not matched to a gene: 11. Germline CDR1 DFQATT, CDR2 SNEGSKA (reference sequence). The CDR3 spans 15 residues.

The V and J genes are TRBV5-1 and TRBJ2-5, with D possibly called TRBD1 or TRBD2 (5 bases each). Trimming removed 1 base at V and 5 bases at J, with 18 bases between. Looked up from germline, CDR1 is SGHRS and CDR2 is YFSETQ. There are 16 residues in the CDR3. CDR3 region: CASSLNRDLVVETQYF. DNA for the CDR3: TGCGCCAGCAGCTTGAACCGGGACCTGGTGGTCGAGACCCAGTACTTC.

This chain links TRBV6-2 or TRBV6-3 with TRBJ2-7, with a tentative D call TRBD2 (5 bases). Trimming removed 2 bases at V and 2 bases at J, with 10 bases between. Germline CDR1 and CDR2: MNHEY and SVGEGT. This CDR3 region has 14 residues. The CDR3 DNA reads TGTGCCAGCAGTTACATGCGGGTGGCCTACGAGCAGTACTTC. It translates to CASSYMRVAYEQYF.

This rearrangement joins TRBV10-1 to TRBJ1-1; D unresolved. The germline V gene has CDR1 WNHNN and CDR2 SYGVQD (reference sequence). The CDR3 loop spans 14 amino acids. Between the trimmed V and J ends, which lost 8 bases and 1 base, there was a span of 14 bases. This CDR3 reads CASARLGSNTEAFF. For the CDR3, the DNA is TGCGCCAGCGCAAGACTCGGATCGAACACTGAAGCTTTCTTT.

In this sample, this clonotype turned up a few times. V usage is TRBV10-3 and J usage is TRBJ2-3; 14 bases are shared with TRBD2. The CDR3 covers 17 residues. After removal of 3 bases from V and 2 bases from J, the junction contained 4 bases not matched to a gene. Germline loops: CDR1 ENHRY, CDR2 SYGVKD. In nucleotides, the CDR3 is TGTGCCATCAGTGATTCGGGACTAGCGGGAGTCACAGATACGCAGTATTTT. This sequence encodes CAISDSGLAGVTDTQYF.

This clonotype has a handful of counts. DNA of the CDR3: TGCAGTGCTAGAAACAACAGGGGGAATCAGCCCCAGCATTTT. Protein product: CSARNNRGNQPQHF. The chain couples TRBV20-1 to TRBJ1-5, with 8 bases matching TRBD1. The trim removed 2 bases at V and 4 bases at J, leaving 4 bases unmatched. Germline V CDR1 and CDR2: DFQATT, SNEGSKA (reference sequence). The CDR3 contains 14 residues.

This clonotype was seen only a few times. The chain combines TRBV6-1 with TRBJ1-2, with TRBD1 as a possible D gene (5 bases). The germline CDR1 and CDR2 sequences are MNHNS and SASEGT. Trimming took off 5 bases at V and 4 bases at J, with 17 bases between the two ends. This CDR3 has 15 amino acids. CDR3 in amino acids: CASSTQGGGFYGYTF. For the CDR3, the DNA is TGTGCCAGCAGTACCCAGGGAGGTGGATTCTATGGCTACACCTTC.

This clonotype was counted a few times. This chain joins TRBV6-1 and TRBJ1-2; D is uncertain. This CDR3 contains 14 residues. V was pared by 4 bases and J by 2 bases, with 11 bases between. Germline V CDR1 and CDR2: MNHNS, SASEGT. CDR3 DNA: TGTGCCAGCAGTGGATTCGATAGGAACTATGGCTACACCTTC. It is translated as CASSGFDRNYGYTF.

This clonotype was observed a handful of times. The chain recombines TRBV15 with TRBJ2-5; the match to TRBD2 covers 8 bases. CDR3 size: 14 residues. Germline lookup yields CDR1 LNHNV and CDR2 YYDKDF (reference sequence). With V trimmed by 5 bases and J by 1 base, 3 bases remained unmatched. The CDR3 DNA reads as TGTGCCACCAGCGTAGCGGGGATCCAAGAGACCCAGTACTTC. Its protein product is CATSVAGIQETQYF.

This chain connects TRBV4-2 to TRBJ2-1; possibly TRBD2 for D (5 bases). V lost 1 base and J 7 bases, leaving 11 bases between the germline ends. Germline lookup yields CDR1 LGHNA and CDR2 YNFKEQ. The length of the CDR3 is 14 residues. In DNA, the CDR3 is TGTGCCAGCAGCCAAGCGGCCACGGGAAATGAGCAGTTCTTC. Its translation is CASSQAATGNEQFF.